Listed here are 28 T cell receptor beta chains from one sample, sequenced in a study of T cell changes during pregnancy in multiple sclerosis (dated by TCRdb to between 2017 and 2020). Library preparation employed the immunoSEQ multiplex PCR assay. This is the immuneACCESS table as TCRdb keeps it, with only in-frame sequences that have V and J called. A part of the clones is gone; compared with another copy, unresolved V genes explain less than half, and the rest is unexplained. A total of some 28,000 clones appear in this sample, about 93% of them only once. The biggest ten clones account for 6% to 6.5% of the sample. The sample was CD8+ T cells from peripheral blood mononuclear cells, taken before pregnancy. Receptor source: a female donor with multiple sclerosis, enrolled in a pregnancy study.

The chain has TRBV7-6 and TRBJ2-7; 7 nucleotides line up with TRBD2. The length of the CDR3 is 15 residues. Germline V gene sequence: CDR1 SGHVS, CDR2 FNYEAQ. V gave up 6 bases and J gave up 0 bases; unmatched junction bases: 8. The CDR3 protein is CASSQIAGYSYEQYF. In nucleotides, the CDR3 is TGTGCCAGCAGTCAGATAGCGGGTTACTCCTACGAGCAGTACTTC.

The V call is TRBV15, the J call TRBJ1-1; D remains unclear. V dropped 5 bases and J dropped 1 base, with 8 bases sitting between them. Germline loops: CDR1 LNHNV, CDR2 YYDKDF (reference sequence). CDR3 length: 13 amino acids. CDR3 protein: CATSRRQNTEAFF. DNA for the CDR3: TGTGCCACCAGCCGAAGACAGAACACTGAAGCTTTCTTT.

This sequence joins TRBV4-1 and TRBJ2-5; tentatively, D is TRBD1 (5 bases). The CDR3 covers 16 residues. The germline V gene has CDR1 MGHRA and CDR2 YSYEKL. Trimming took off 2 bases at V and 2 bases at J, with 15 bases between the two ends. The CDR3 DNA reads as TGCGCCAGCAGCCAATTTTTCCCTCAGGGTCAAGAGACCCAGTACTTC. Its protein product is CASSQFFPQGQETQYF.

The chain recombines TRBV25-1 with TRBJ1-2, with D unclear. V lost 4 bases to trimming and J lost 4 bases, with 16 bases between them. Germline assignment: CDR1 MGHDK and CDR2 SYGVNS. This CDR3 spans 15 amino acids. The CDR3 nucleotides read TGTGCCAGCAGTGGGTCCATTGAGACGGGCTATGGCTACACCTTC. This sequence encodes CASSGSIETGYGYTF.

This clone was counted a few times. Different DNA sequences within this sample yield the same CDR3. This CDR3 reads CASSERLASTDTQYF. CDR3 DNA: TGTGCCAGCAGTGAACGTCTAGCCAGCACAGATACGCAGTATTTT. This chain joins TRBV2 and TRBJ2-3; tentatively, D is TRBD2 (5 bases). Trimming took 2 bases from V and 0 from J, leaving 9 bases between them. CDR3 length: 15 residues. The germline CDR1 and CDR2 sequences are SNHLY and FYNNEI. The full variable domain, with the rest looked up from reference TRBV2 and TRBJ2-3, is EPEVTQTPSHQVTQMGQEVILRCVPISNHLYFYWYRQILGQKVEFLVSFYNNEISEKSEIFDDQFSVERPDGSNFTLKIRSTKLEDSAMYFCASSERLASTDTQYFGPGTRLTVL.

The V call is TRBV6-4, the J call TRBJ2-1, with TRBD2 as a possible D gene (5 bases). Trimming removed 2 bases at V and 13 bases at J, with 9 bases between. The germline CDR1 and CDR2 sequences are MRHNA and SNTAGT. The CDR3 extends over 11 amino acids. The CDR3 coding sequence is TGTGCCAGCAGTGACGGGCGGGTTCAGTTCTTC. The encoded protein is CASSDGRVQFF.

V and J are TRBV13 and TRBJ1-5, with D unresolved. Trimming pared 0 bases from V and 9 bases from J, leaving 6 bases between. CDR1 PRHDT and CDR2 FYEKMQ come from the germline V gene (reference sequence). The CDR3 has 12 residues. DNA for the CDR3: TGTGCCAGCAGCTTAGGAGGAGGGCCCCAGCATTTT. Residues: CASSLGGGPQHF. The whole variable domain, filled in from reference TRBV13 and TRBJ1-5, reads AAGVIQSPRHLIKEKRETATLKCYPIPRHDTVYWYQQGPGQDPQFLISFYEKMQSDKGSIPDRFSAQQFSDYHSELNMSSLELGDSALYFCASSLGGGPQHFGDGTRLSIL.

This clone was recorded only once. This rearrangement joins TRBV7-9 to TRBJ2-1; D unclear. Germline CDR1 SEHNR, CDR2 FQNEAQ (reference sequence). V was cut by 5 bases and J by 0 bases, with 11 bases left in between. The CDR3 runs 15 residues. CDR3 in DNA: TGTGCCAGCAGCCAACTTTTACTCTCCTACAATGAGCAGTTCTTC. It codes for CASSQLLLSYNEQFF.

The rearrangement uses TRBV28 and TRBJ2-7; D possibly corresponds to TRBD1 (7 bases). Germline-derived CDR1 and CDR2 are MDHEN and SYDVKM. This CDR3 has 17 residues. The V and J ends lost 1 base and 0 bases respectively, with 16 bases between them. CDR3 nucleotide sequence: TGTGCCAGCAGTTTATCAATCCAGGGGGGCAGCTCCTACGAGCAGTACTTC. Protein sequence: CASSLSIQGGSSYEQYF.

The J gene is TRBJ2-3, the V gene TRBV28, with D perhaps TRBD2 (5 bases). Between the trimmed V and J ends, which lost 3 bases and 2 bases, there was a span of 9 bases. The CDR3 covers 14 residues. CDR1 is MDHEN, CDR2 SYDVKM, per germline. The CDR3 DNA sequence: TGTGCCAGCAGTTTCGGGAAACCCACAGATACGCAGTATTTT. Its translation: CASSFGKPTDTQYF.

As regards this clone: One end of the junction fails to match germline, which may point to a read error. This chain uses TRBV29-1 with TRBJ2-2, with D perhaps matching TRBD2 (6 bases). This CDR3 has 13 amino acids. Germline loops: CDR1 SQVTM, CDR2 ANQGSEA. CDR3 coding DNA: TGCAGCGTTGTAGGAGGGAACAGCGGGGAGCTGTTTTTT. Amino acids: CSVVGGNSGELFF.

The chain is built from TRBV11-3 and TRBJ2-2; 8 bases match TRBD2. With 5 bases clipped from V and 4 bases from J, the junction kept 6 bases outside the gene matches. The CDR3 is 15 amino acids. Germline lookup yields CDR1 SGHNT and CDR2 YENEEA. CDR3 nucleotides: TGTGCCAGCAGCCCCAAGGCGGGAGGCACCGGGGAGCTGTTTTTT. It is translated as CASSPKAGGTGELFF.

This clone was picked up one time. The rearrangement joins TRBV4-3 to TRBJ2-1, with TRBD2 matching 7 bases. V lost 1 base to trimming and J lost 6 bases; unmatched junction nucleotides: 9. Per germline, CDR1 LGHNA and CDR2 YSLEER. The CDR3 is 16 residues long. The CDR3 is CASSQASGLVSNEQFF. For the CDR3, the DNA is TGCGCCAGCAGCCAAGCTTCAGGACTAGTATCCAATGAGCAGTTCTTC.

The V call is TRBV4-3, the J call TRBJ2-5, with TRBD1 matching 9 bases. The CDR3 consists of 16 residues. Germline V gene data show CDR1 as LGHNA and CDR2 as YSLEER. Trimming took 0 bases from V and 2 from J; bases not matched to a gene: 4. CDR3: CASSQDTGTGQETQYF. CDR3 sequence (DNA): TGCGCCAGCAGCCAAGATACAGGGACAGGGCAAGAGACCCAGTACTTC.

The genes are TRBV28 and TRBJ2-1; tentatively, D is TRBD1 (5 bases). The CDR3 loop spans 16 amino acids. V lost 1 base and J 5 bases, leaving 15 bases between the germline ends. Germline CDR1 MDHEN, CDR2 SYDVKM. The CDR3 here is CASSLSSSRVHNEQFF. In DNA, the CDR3 is TGTGCCAGCAGTTTATCTTCTTCCAGGGTCCACAATGAGCAGTTCTTC.

The rearrangement uses TRBV15 and TRBJ2-7, with TRBD1 matching 9 bases. The ends lost 0 bases at V and 6 bases at J; junction bases unmatched: 9. The V gene's germline CDR1 is LNHNV and CDR2 YYDKDF (reference sequence). CDR3 length: 16 amino acids. CDR3 protein: CATSREQTGGNTEQYF. The CDR3 nucleotides read TGTGCCACCAGCAGAGAACAGACAGGGGGAAACACCGAGCAGTACTTC.

This chain connects TRBV4-3 to TRBJ2-1; D unresolved. The CDR3 covers 16 residues. Germline V CDR1 and CDR2: LGHNA, YSLEER. Deletions cut 0 bases from V and 4 bases from J, with 13 bases between. The CDR3 DNA follows: TGCGCCAGCAGCCAAGATGGCGGTCCCCTTTACAATGAGCAGTTCTTC. Protein product: CASSQDGGPLYNEQFF.

The chain carries TRBV9 and TRBJ2-3; tentative D call: TRBD1 (5 bases). The CDR3 length is 16 residues. Germline V CDR1 and CDR2: SGDLS, YYNGEE. The V and J ends lost 3 bases and 1 base respectively, with 15 bases between them. CDR3 in amino acids: CASSDNRNGGTDTQYF. DNA of the CDR3: TGTGCCAGCAGCGATAACAGGAATGGGGGCACAGATACGCAGTATTTT.

The chain recombines TRBV29-1 with TRBJ2-6, with D maybe TRBD1 (6 bases). V lost 5 bases to trimming and J lost 2 bases, with 13 bases between them. The CDR3 loop spans 15 amino acids. Germline V gene data show CDR1 as SQVTM and CDR2 as ANQGSEA. CDR3 residues: CSVFARGTGANVLTF. The DNA of the CDR3 is TGCAGCGTTTTCGCCAGGGGCACTGGGGCCAACGTCCTGACTTTC.

The chain joins TRBV6-1 to TRBJ2-5; 7 bases are a match to TRBD1. CDR3 length: 13 amino acids. Germline V gene data show CDR1 as MNHNS and CDR2 as SASEGT. V gave up 6 bases and J gave up 1 base; unmatched junction bases: 2. The CDR3 loop is CASSTGAQETQYF. CDR3 sequence (DNA): TGTGCCAGCAGCACAGGGGCCCAAGAGACCCAGTACTTC.

This rearrangement joins TRBV5-4 to TRBJ2-1, with D maybe TRBD2 (5 bases). The CDR3 extends over 14 amino acids. Germline-derived CDR1 and CDR2 are SGHNT and YYREEE (reference sequence). The V gene lost 2 bases and the J gene lost 8 bases, with 14 bases spanning the gap. The CDR3 sequence: CASSLGREIDEQFF. CDR3 sequence (DNA): TGTGCCAGCAGCTTAGGACGGGAAATCGATGAGCAGTTCTTC.

The V call is TRBV6-5, the J call TRBJ2-3; possible D gene TRBD2, 5 bases. The CDR3 loop spans 14 amino acids. V was trimmed by 6 bases and J by 1 base, leaving 11 bases between them. Germline loops: CDR1 MNHEY, CDR2 SVGAGI. The CDR3 sequence is CASSQRVGTDTQYF. The CDR3 bases are TGTGCCAGCAGCCAGAGGGTGGGCACAGATACGCAGTATTTT.

The chain recombines TRBV19 with TRBJ1-5, with 10 bases matching TRBD1. Germline CDR1 is LNHDA and CDR2 is SQIVND (reference sequence). The CDR3 loop spans 14 amino acids. Losses at the gene ends were 5 bases for V and 7 bases for J; bases not matched to a gene: 5. The CDR3, as DNA: TGTGCCAGTAGTTACCGACAGGGGGCCCAGCCCCAGCATTTT. This encodes CASSYRQGAQPQHF.

A single count supports this clone. The chain is built from TRBV19 and TRBJ2-1, with 11 bases fitting TRBD2. Germline V lookup: CDR1 LNHDA, CDR2 SQIVND (reference sequence). The CDR3 spans 17 residues. With 0 bases clipped from V and 5 bases from J, the junction kept 6 bases outside the gene matches. CDR3 bases: TGTGCCAGTAGTATAGATCCCCCTAGCGGGAGGAACAATGAGCAGTTCTTC. This encodes CASSIDPPSGRNNEQFF. The whole variable domain, filled in from reference TRBV19 and TRBJ2-1, reads DGGITQSPKYLFRKEGQNVTLSCEQNLNHDAMYWYRQDPGQGLRLIYYSQIVNDFQKGDIAEGYSVSREKKESFPLTVTSAQKNPTAFYLCASSIDPPSGRNNEQFFGPGTRLTVL.

Here the CDR3 reads CASSGIQGETGGTDTQYF. The CDR3 nucleotides are TGTGCCAGCAGCGGGATACAGGGGGAGACAGGGGGCACAGATACGCAGTATTTT. This chain links TRBV5-4 with TRBJ2-3, with 8 bases that match TRBD1. Trimming at V came to 4 bases and at J to 1 base, leaving 14 bases not matched to a gene. CDR3 size: 18 residues. From germline, CDR1 is SGHNT and CDR2 YYREEE (reference sequence).

The chain uses TRBV5-8 and TRBJ2-3, with TRBD2 matching over 15 bases. The CDR3 is 16 residues long. Germline assignment: CDR1 SGHTS and CDR2 YDEGEE. Trimming removed 3 bases from V and 4 bases from J; junction bases left unmatched: 3. CDR3 sequence (DNA): TGTGCCAGCAGCTGGGGACTAGCGGGAGGACCAGATACGCAGTATTTT. Its protein is CASSWGLAGGPDTQYF.

The count of this clone is one. This chain uses TRBV6-6 with TRBJ2-1, with 12 bases matching TRBD2. Germline CDR1 MNHNY, CDR2 SVGAGI (reference sequence). This CDR3 contains 14 residues. V was pared by 11 bases and J by 4 bases, with 6 bases of the junction left unmatched. CDR3 loop: CAGALAGGYNEQFF. For the CDR3, the DNA is TGTGCCGGGGCTCTAGCGGGAGGGTACAATGAGCAGTTCTTC.

This clone was seen just once. The chain uses TRBV5-6 and TRBJ2-7, with D tentatively TRBD2 (6 bases). The CDR3 is 14 residues long. Germline CDR1 reads SGHDT; CDR2 reads YYEEEE. V was trimmed by 4 bases and J by 2 bases, leaving 13 bases between them. In DNA, the CDR3 is TGTGCCAGCAGCCCGGGACTCGGCACCTACGAGCAGTACTTC. This sequence encodes CASSPGLGTYEQYF.